This T cell receptor (beta chain) was observed in a study of beta chain features in type 1 diabetes (dated by TCRdb to between 2017 and 2018). At the level of the whole study: No differences in mean age, gender distribution, total cell number or subset yield were found between patients and healthy donors. A total of about 110,000,000 sorted cells were examined across all samples, and a strong correlation was observed between cell number per subset and RNA yield. The study compared TCRB repertoires of sorted circulating CD4+ T cell subsets between recently diagnosed type 1 diabetes patients and matched healthy donors. Whereas all 30 or so donors provided naive and central memory subsets, regulatory and stem cell-like memory subsets were isolated from just 8 patients and about eight healthy donors.

Of note for this clone: Its antigen is unknown. No much larger clonotype is one base removed from it; base qualities were not supplied.

From a lookup of the germline V gene, CDR1 and CDR2 are LGHNA and YSLEER. V trim: 3 bases; J trim: 8 bases; unmatched bases: 9. The CDR3 runs 14 amino acids, cysteine and phenylalanine included. Solely the CDR3 DNA is kept, with 42 bases framed from the first base. From each donor, a single peripheral blood sample of 100 to 150 mL on average was drawn into heparinised tubes. A BD FACSAria II was used to sort naive, central memory, regulatory and stem cell-like memory CD4+ T cells with a panel that included CD45RO, CCR7, CD25, CD127, CD95 and CD27. Purity was above 95% for every sorted population. PBMCs were isolated immediately by Lymphoprep density gradient centrifugation and stained directly without culture. So that batch effects would be minimized, each experiment stained and sorted samples in pairs, pairing one healthy donor with one patient. The High Capacity cDNA Reverse Transcription Kit was used to reverse transcribe all of the isolated RNA, meaning that expressed TCRB transcripts were what got sequenced. Deep immunoSEQ sequencing was applied to naive, central memory and regulatory T cell samples, giving an average of roughly 3.5 million total reads per sample. Sorted cells were lysed in RLT buffer, and RNA was extracted using DNase-treated RNeasy Micro or Mini kits according to cell number. Each cell subset was processed separately to prevent cross-contamination, with patient and healthy donor samples processed together. Using the immunoSEQ multiplex PCR, TCRB sequences were amplified from cDNA into 87-bp fragments spanning the CDR3 region. Sequencing of the amplicons was done on the Illumina HiSeq platform. The original methods were these. PCR bias was computationally corrected using synthetic template baselines, reads within Hamming distance 2 were collapsed, and singletons that could not be merged were discarded. Reads were aligned against IMGT to assign V, D and J genes, CDR3 length and insertions or deletions at six rearrangement sites. Within each subset, clonotype counts were normalized to sorted cell number, and only after that were true diversity and Gini coefficients computed with the tcR R package. Repertoire sharing was quantified using the overlap coefficient calculated on TCRB nucleotide sequences. TCRdb retrieved this table from immuneACCESS and kept in-frame rearrangements only. Not all clones are present; in checked studies, unresolved V genes account for under half, and no reason is known for the remainder. V and J calls and clone size are given by that table; D and trimming were obtained from the DNA. This sample lists some 360,000 clones; roughly 9.8% were detected once. The ten largest clones represent about 0.63% of the sample.

Results the study describes overall, beyond this receptor: Naive, central memory and regulatory TCRB repertoires appeared to be more alike among patients than among healthy donors. A moderate but significant shortening of TCRB CDR3 length was observed in type 1 diabetes patients in all four CD4+ subsets. HLA sub-analyses involved small numbers of individuals, so any influence of HLA type on TCRB rearrangement remained unresolved. Because cDNA was sequenced instead of genomic DNA, highly expressing activated cells could be over-represented, though the groups showed no difference in activation or CD3 levels. At VDJ recombination sites, type 1 diabetes patients had fewer insertions and more deleted nucleotides, which implies abnormalities in thymic rearrangement. PCR may preferentially amplify shorter templates, but because patient and control samples were amplified and corrected together, any resulting skew would affect both groups equally.

The sample was central memory CD4+ T cells from blood. This TCR was recovered from a man younger than 40 with type 1 diabetes. The V gene is TRBV4-3 and the J gene is TRBJ1-2, with 7 junctional bases fitting TRBD1. The DNA reads as follows: TGCGCCAGCAGCCATAGACAGGGTAGAGAAGGCTACACCTTC. Protein translation: CASSHRQGREGYTF.